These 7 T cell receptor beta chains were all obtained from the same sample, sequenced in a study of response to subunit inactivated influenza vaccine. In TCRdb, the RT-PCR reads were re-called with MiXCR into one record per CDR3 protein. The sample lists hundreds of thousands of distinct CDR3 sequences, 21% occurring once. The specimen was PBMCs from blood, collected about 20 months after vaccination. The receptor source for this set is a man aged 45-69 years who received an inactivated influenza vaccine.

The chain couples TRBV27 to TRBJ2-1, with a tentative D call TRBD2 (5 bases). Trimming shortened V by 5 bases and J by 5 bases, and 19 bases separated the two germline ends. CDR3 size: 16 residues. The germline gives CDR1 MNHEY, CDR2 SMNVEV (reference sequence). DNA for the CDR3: TGTGCCAGCAGTAAGATTCCGGACTTCGGGGACAATGAGCAGTTCTTC. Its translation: CASSKIPDFGDNEQFF.

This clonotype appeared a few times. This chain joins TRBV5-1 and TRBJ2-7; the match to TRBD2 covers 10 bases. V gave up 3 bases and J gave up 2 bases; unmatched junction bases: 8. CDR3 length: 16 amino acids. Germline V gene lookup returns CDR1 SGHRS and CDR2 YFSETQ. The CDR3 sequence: CASSSTGLAYTYEQYF. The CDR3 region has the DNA TGCGCCAGCAGCTCGACGGGACTAGCGTACACCTACGAGCAGTACTTC. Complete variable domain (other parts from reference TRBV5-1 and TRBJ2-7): KAGVTQTPRYLIKTRGQQVTLSCSPISGHRSVSWYQQTPGQGLQFLFEYFSETQRNKGNFPGRFSGRQFSNSRSEMNVSTLELGDSALYLCASSSTGLAYTYEQYFGPGTRLTVT.

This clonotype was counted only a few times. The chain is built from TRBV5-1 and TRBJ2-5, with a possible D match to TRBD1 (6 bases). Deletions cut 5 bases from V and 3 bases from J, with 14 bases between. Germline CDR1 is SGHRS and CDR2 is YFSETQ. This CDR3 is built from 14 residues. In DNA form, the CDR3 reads TGCGCCAGCAGTACCGGGACACAGAAAGAGACCCAGTACTTC. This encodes CASSTGTQKETQYF.

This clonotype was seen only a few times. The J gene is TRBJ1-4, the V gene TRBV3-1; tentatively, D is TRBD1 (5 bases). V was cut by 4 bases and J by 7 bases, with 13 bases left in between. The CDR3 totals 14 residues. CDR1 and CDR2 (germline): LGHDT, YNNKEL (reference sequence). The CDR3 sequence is CASSRPGSSEKLFF. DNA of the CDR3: TGTGCCAGCAGCCGCCCAGGGAGCAGTGAAAAACTGTTTTTT.

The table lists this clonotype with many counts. This chain's CDR3 is CASSLTRKNTEAFF. Written as DNA, the CDR3 is TGTGCCAGCAGTTTGACACGGAAGAACACTGAAGCTTTCTTT. V gene TRBV12-3 or TRBV12-4 combines with J gene TRBJ1-1; D remains unclear. The CDR3 sequence is 14 residues long. V lost 3 bases to trimming and J lost 1 base, with 9 bases between them.

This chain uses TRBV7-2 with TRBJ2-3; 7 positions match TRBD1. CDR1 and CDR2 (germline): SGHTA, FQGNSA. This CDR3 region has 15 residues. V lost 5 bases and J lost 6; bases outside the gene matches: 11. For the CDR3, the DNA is TGTGCCAGCAGCGACGGACAGGCCCGCCCCGATACGCAGTATTTT. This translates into CASSDGQARPDTQYF. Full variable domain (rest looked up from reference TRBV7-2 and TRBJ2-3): GAGVSQSPSNKVTEKGKDVELRCDPISGHTALYWYRQSLGQGLEFLIYFQGNSAPDKSGLPSDRFSAERTGGSVSTLTIQRTQQEDSAVYLCASSDGQARPDTQYFGPGTRLTVL.

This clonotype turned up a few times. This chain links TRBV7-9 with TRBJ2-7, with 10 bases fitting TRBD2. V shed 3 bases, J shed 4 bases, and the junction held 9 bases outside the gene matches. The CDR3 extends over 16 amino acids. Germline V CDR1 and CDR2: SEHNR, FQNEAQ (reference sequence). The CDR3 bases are TGTGCCAGCAGCTTTGGTTTAACTAGCGGGACATACGAGCAGTACTTC. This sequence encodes CASSFGLTSGTYEQYF.